This record concerns one T cell receptor beta chain sequence. What it binds is unknown. The source of the sample is a study of OX40 agonist ivuxolimab in advanced cancers. Study-level results: No determination was made of the antigen specificity of the expanded peripheral T cells. Expanded clones belonging to CD8+ T cells outnumbered, on average, those of CD4+. Clonal expansion was seen in CD4+ and CD8+ blood T cells by week 6 at 0.1 to 3.0 mg/kg.

Here immunoSEQ multiplex PCR was the method, and the copy in TCRdb shows in-frame clones only, minus some. The sample lists some 70,000 clones; about 88% were seen once. With baseline, cycle 4 day 1, and cycle 7 day 1 as timepoints, blood was sampled. The CDR3 spans 16 residues. V shed 8 bases and J shed 6 bases, with 24 bases lying between them. Looked up from germline, CDR1 is MDHEN and CDR2 is SYDVKM. Material: CD4+ or CD8+ T cells sorted from blood, obtained in a trial of the OX40 agonist ivuxolimab. This TCR derives from an adult with an advanced solid tumor such as melanoma, head and neck, liver or kidney cancer. The chain combines TRBV28 with TRBJ2-3, with D perhaps TRBD1 (6 bases). This chain's CDR3 is CASPPPRGKSWDTQYF. CDR3 nucleotides: TGTGCCAGCCCCCCTCCAAGGGGGAAGTCGTGGGATACGCAGTATTTT.